The 31 T cell receptor beta chains below all came from one sample that was sequenced in a study of cytomegalovirus exposure and HLA in healthy donors. Primers for the PCR totalled 60 Vbeta and 13 Jbeta. Here immunoSEQ multiplex PCR was the method, and the copy in TCRdb shows in-frame clones only, minus some. The table includes approximately 83,000 clones, around 81% detected once. Sequencing input: PBMCs. The receptors were gathered from a man younger than 30 in good health and CMV-seronegative.

The chain joins TRBV15 to TRBJ1-2; a possible D gene is TRBD1 (5 bases). The V gene's germline CDR1 is LNHNV and CDR2 YYDKDF (reference sequence). V was trimmed by 3 bases and J by 5 bases, leaving 13 bases between them. There are 14 residues in the CDR3. The CDR3: CATSSGGVRYGYTF. Here the CDR3 DNA reads TGTGCCACCAGCAGCGGAGGGGTTCGATATGGCTACACCTTC.

On this clone itself: An end of the junction does not agree with germline; a read error may underlie this. This chain joins TRBV11-2 and TRBJ2-3; D ambiguous. Germline CDR1 is SGHAT and CDR2 is FQNNGV. This CDR3 has 12 amino acids. The CDR3 coding sequence is TGTGCCAGCAGTTTAGTAGTGAATACGCAGTATTTT. Amino acid sequence: CASSLVVNTQYF.

The chain joins TRBV11-3 to TRBJ2-1; tentatively, D is TRBD2 (6 bases). Germline V gene data show CDR1 as SGHNT and CDR2 as YENEEA. This CDR3 is built from 15 residues. The V and J ends lost 5 bases and 4 bases respectively, with 15 bases between them. The CDR3 coding sequence is TGTGCCAGCAGCCGAGCCCGGGACTTGTACAATGAGCAGTTCTTC. Translating gives CASSRARDLYNEQFF.

V gene TRBV19 combines with J gene TRBJ1-1, with D possibly being TRBD1 (5 bases). The CDR3 loop spans 14 amino acids. Between the trimmed V and J ends, which lost 7 bases and 2 bases, there was a span of 14 bases. Germline V gene lookup returns CDR1 LNHDA and CDR2 SQIVND (reference sequence). The CDR3 here is CASTPWGGNTEAFF. In DNA form, the CDR3 reads TGTGCCAGTACCCCCTGGGGGGGAAACACTGAAGCTTTCTTT.

This sequence joins TRBV5-5 and TRBJ2-5, with D possibly being TRBD1 (7 bases). The CDR3 consists of 16 residues. Trimming took off 3 bases at V and 2 bases at J, with 17 bases between the two ends. Germline values: CDR1 SGHKS, CDR2 YYEKEE (reference sequence). CDR3 nucleotides: TGTGCCAGCAGCTATCGGACAGGTGGGGGGCAAGAGACCCAGTACTTC. Its translation is CASSYRTGGGQETQYF.

J is TRBJ2-7 and V is TRBV5-1; D is uncertain. CDR3 length equals 14 residues. With 4 bases removed from V and 4 bases from J, the gap between germline ends came to 15 bases. Germline CDR1 and CDR2: SGHRS and YFSETQ. CDR3 nucleotide sequence: TGCGCCAGCAGCCCCCGTAACGGTCCTTACGAGCAGTACTTC. Protein product: CASSPRNGPYEQYF.

J is TRBJ1-3 and V is TRBV5-1, with 9 bases identical to TRBD1. The CDR3 has 14 residues. Per germline, CDR1 SGHRS and CDR2 YFSETQ. The junction had 4 bases not matched to a gene; V was cut back by 5 bases and J by 4 bases. The CDR3 reads CASSDRGFGNTIYF. CDR3 nucleotides: TGCGCCAGCAGTGACAGGGGGTTCGGAAACACCATATATTTT.

This clone has more than one count but fewer than ten. The CDR3 region has the DNA TGTGCCAGCAGTCCCAGGGGTGGCCCGGAAAAACTGTTTTTT. It yields the protein CASSPRGGPEKLFF. This chain connects TRBV6-5 to TRBJ1-4, with D perhaps matching TRBD1 (6 bases). Trimming left V 5 bases short and J 8 bases short, with 15 bases between. Germline V gene lookup returns CDR1 MNHEY and CDR2 SVGAGI. CDR3 size: 14 residues.

V gene TRBV9 combines with J gene TRBJ1-6; weak D call: TRBD1 (5 bases). The V gene's germline CDR1 is SGDLS and CDR2 YYNGEE. This CDR3 spans 16 amino acids. Trimming removed 3 bases from V and 7 bases from J, with 17 bases in between. The CDR3 nucleotides are TGTGCCAGCAGCGCGGACATTTCAGACGGGAATTCACCCCTCCACTTT. It codes for CASSADISDGNSPLHF.

The V call is TRBV19, the J call TRBJ1-5; no clear D gene. The CDR3 is made up of 13 amino acids. Germline assignment: CDR1 LNHDA and CDR2 SQIVND (reference sequence). Trimming took off 4 bases at V and 10 bases at J, with 14 bases between the two ends. DNA for the CDR3: TGTGCCAGTAGTACCGCGAAATCGGTTCCCCAGCATTTT. The encoded protein is CASSTAKSVPQHF.

This chain uses TRBV7-2 with TRBJ1-2; D gene ambiguous. Germline V gene data show CDR1 as SGHTA and CDR2 as FQGNSA. There are 13 residues in the CDR3. Trimming removed 5 bases at V and 7 bases at J, with 14 bases between. The CDR3 loop reads CASSHPNGGGYTF. CDR3 nucleotides: TGTGCCAGCAGCCACCCAAACGGTGGTGGCTACACCTTC.

The rearrangement uses TRBV7-2 and TRBJ1-6; 7 nucleotides line up with TRBD1. Trimming at V came to 5 bases and at J to 10 bases, leaving 11 bases not matched to a gene. Per germline, CDR1 SGHTA and CDR2 FQGNSA. The CDR3 has 15 residues. CDR3 DNA: TGTGCCAGCAGCCGACCGGACAGGAGTTTATCACCCCTCCACTTT. The encoded protein is CASSRPDRSLSPLHF.

The CDR3 reads CASSSSGTSGVAQYF. CDR3 sequence (DNA): TGCGCCAGCAGCTCATCCGGGACTAGCGGGGTCGCCCAGTACTTC. V and J are TRBV5-1 and TRBJ2-5; 13 bases fit TRBD2. The V segment lost 3 bases and the J segment 9 bases; nucleotides outside the gene matches: 8. Germline CDR1 is SGHRS and CDR2 is YFSETQ. The CDR3 totals 15 residues. The whole variable domain, filled in from reference TRBV5-1 and TRBJ2-5, reads KAGVTQTPRYLIKTRGQQVTLSCSPISGHRSVSWYQQTPGQGLQFLFEYFSETQRNKGNFPGRFSGRQFSNSRSEMNVSTLELGDSALYLCASSSSGTSGVAQYFGPGTRLLVL.

CDR3 sequence: CASSVGGGAMNTEAFF. The DNA for the CDR3 is TGTGCCAGCAGCGTAGGTGGAGGGGCCATGAACACTGAAGCTTTCTTT. This rearrangement joins TRBV9 to TRBJ1-1, with TRBD1 as a possible D gene (5 bases). V shed 0 bases and J shed 0 bases, with 12 bases lying between them. CDR3 length equals 16 residues. The V gene's germline CDR1 is SGDLS and CDR2 YYNGEE. Drawing the rest from reference TRBV9 and TRBJ1-1, the complete variable domain is DSGVTQTPKHLITATGQRVTLRCSPRSGDLSVYWYQQSLDQGLQFLIQYYNGEERAKGNILERFSAQQFPDLHSELNLSSLELGDSALYFCASSVGGGAMNTEAFFGQGTRLTVV.

DNA of the CDR3: TGTGCCAGCAGCTTACGTGGGACAGGGTACGAAAAACTGTTTTTT. Protein sequence: CASSLRGTGYEKLFF. The rearrangement joins TRBV7-9 to TRBJ1-4, with 9 positions matching TRBD1. CDR3 length: 15 residues. With V trimmed by 2 bases and J by 8 bases, 6 bases remained unmatched. Germline assignment: CDR1 SEHNR and CDR2 FQNEAQ (reference sequence).

V gene TRBV4-1 combines with J gene TRBJ1-1; 9 bases agree with TRBD1. Trimming at V came to 3 bases and at J to 1 base, leaving 3 bases not matched to a gene. The CDR3 sequence is 15 residues long. In germline, CDR1 is MGHRA, CDR2 YSYEKL. CDR3 sequence: CASSHSTGGNTEAFF. CDR3 in DNA: TGCGCCAGCAGCCATTCGACAGGGGGGAACACTGAAGCTTTCTTT.

The table lists this clone with a few counts. V usage is TRBV18 and J usage is TRBJ2-5; D perhaps matches TRBD1 (5 bases). Germline loops: CDR1 KGHSH, CDR2 LQKENI. The CDR3 is 17 amino acids. V was clipped by 1 base and J by 6 bases, with 21 bases between them. The CDR3 DNA sequence: TGTGCCAGCTCACCACAGTGGGCAGGGTCCCCCTCTCAGACCCAGTACTTC. Translated, it gives CASSPQWAGSPSQTQYF. Combining the CDR3 with reference TRBV18 and TRBJ2-5 gives the whole variable domain NAGVMQNPRHLVRRRGQEARLRCSPMKGHSHVYWYRQLPEEGLKFMVYLQKENIIDESGMPKERFSAEFPKEGPSILRIQQVVRGDSAAYFCASSPQWAGSPSQTQYFGPGTRLLVL.

This chain links TRBV6-5 with TRBJ1-1, with TRBD1 as a possible D gene (5 bases). Deletions cut 5 bases from V and 3 bases from J, with 7 bases between. The length of the CDR3 is 12 residues. Per germline, CDR1 MNHEY and CDR2 SVGAGI. The CDR3 spells CASSGAYTEAFF. CDR3 nucleotides: TGTGCCAGCAGTGGGGCTTACACTGAAGCTTTCTTT.

J is TRBJ2-1 and V is TRBV11-3; 8 bases agree with TRBD1. Germline CDR1 is SGHNT and CDR2 is YENEEA. There are 15 residues in the CDR3. V trimming: 1 base; J trimming: 3 bases; junction bases outside the gene matches: 2. As DNA, the CDR3 is TGTGCCAGCAGCTTAGGGACAGGGAGCTACAATGAGCAGTTCTTC. This codes for CASSLGTGSYNEQFF. Drawing the rest from reference TRBV11-3 and TRBJ2-1, the complete variable domain is EAGVVQSPRYKIIEKKQPVAFWCNPISGHNTLYWYLQNLGQGPELLIRYENEEAVDDSQLPKDRFSAERLKGVDSTLKIQPAELGDSAVYLCASSLGTGSYNEQFFGPGTRLTVL.

This clone showed up just a few times. The rearrangement joins TRBV18 to TRBJ1-2; no clear D gene. The germline CDR1 and CDR2 sequences are KGHSH and LQKENI. This CDR3 has 13 amino acids. Trimming removed 3 bases from V and 3 bases from J, with 8 bases in between. CDR3 nucleotides: TGTGCCAGCTCACCGACGGAGCACTATGGCTACACCTTC. It yields the protein CASSPTEHYGYTF. The full variable domain, its missing parts supplied by reference TRBV18 and TRBJ1-2, is NAGVMQNPRHLVRRRGQEARLRCSPMKGHSHVYWYRQLPEEGLKFMVYLQKENIIDESGMPKERFSAEFPKEGPSILRIQQVVRGDSAAYFCASSPTEHYGYTFGSGTRLTVV.

The V and J genes are TRBV11-3 and TRBJ2-5; possibly TRBD2 for D (5 bases). TRBJ2-7 explains the end of the DNA better; the J call may be wrong. This CDR3 is built from 17 residues. Germline V CDR1 and CDR2: SGHNT, YENEEA. The CDR3 DNA reads TGTGCCAGCAGCTCCCCACTCTCCTTTGCCGGGGTCTACGAGCAGTACTTC. This gives the protein CASSSPLSFAGVYEQYF.

The gene calls are TRBV7-3 and TRBJ2-3, with D possibly being TRBD1 (6 bases). V lost 5 bases and J 9 bases, leaving 15 bases between the germline ends. CDR3 size: 13 residues. Germline lookup yields CDR1 SGHTA and CDR2 FQGTGA. The CDR3 region has the DNA TGTGCCAGCAGCCAAGTGTCCACAGGGACGCAGTATTTT. Protein sequence: CASSQVSTGTQYF.

The rearrangement links TRBV7-9 to TRBJ1-4; 9 bases align to TRBD1. CDR1 is SEHNR, CDR2 FQNEAQ, per germline (reference sequence). The CDR3 is made up of 14 amino acids. The V segment lost 5 bases and the J segment 10 bases; nucleotides outside the gene matches: 8. CDR3 sequence (DNA): TGTGCCAGCAGCATGGGACAGGGTGTAGGAAAACTGTTTTTT. Translating it yields CASSMGQGVGKLFF.

This clone has just a few counts. This chain joins TRBV9 and TRBJ2-1, with D possibly matching TRBD2 (6 bases). The germline gives CDR1 SGDLS, CDR2 YYNGEE. Trimming left V 3 bases short and J 2 bases short, with 18 bases between. The CDR3 extends over 17 amino acids. For the CDR3, the DNA is TGTGCCAGCAGCGCCGCAGGGCGGAGGGCCCCCTACAATGAGCAGTTCTTC. Its translation: CASSAAGRRAPYNEQFF.

The J gene is TRBJ2-1, the V gene TRBV10-3; D remains unclear. V lost 0 bases and J lost 4, with 7 bases in between. CDR1 and CDR2 (germline): ENHRY, SYGVKD. The CDR3 runs 14 residues. The CDR3 region is CAISESNQYNEQFF. CDR3 sequence (DNA): TGTGCCATCAGTGAGTCGAACCAGTACAATGAGCAGTTCTTC.

V gene TRBV5-1 combines with J gene TRBJ1-1; tentative D call: TRBD1 (5 bases). CDR1 is SGHRS, CDR2 YFSETQ, per germline. V lost 2 bases and J 4 bases, leaving 12 bases between the germline ends. The CDR3 contains 14 residues. The CDR3 bases are TGCGCCAGCAGCTTCCAGGGAGGCTTCACTGAAGCTTTCTTT. Its translation is CASSFQGGFTEAFF.

The sample holds a few counts of this clone. This specimen includes other DNA sequences encoding the same CDR3. Written as DNA, the CDR3 is TGTGCCAGCAGCTCTCAAGAGACCCAGTACTTC. The encoded protein is CASSSQETQYF. The rearrangement joins TRBV5-6 to TRBJ2-5; unclear D gene. Germline V gene data show CDR1 as SGHDT and CDR2 as YYEEEE. The ends were cut back, 3 bases at V and 2 bases at J, with 2 bases in the middle. The CDR3 is 11 residues long.

The genes are TRBV7-3 and TRBJ2-1; 10 positions agree with TRBD2. This CDR3 is built from 15 residues. After removal of 1 base from V and 9 bases from J, the junction contained 6 bases not matched to a gene. Germline lookup yields CDR1 SGHTA and CDR2 FQGTGA. CDR3 in amino acids: CASSLRTSGVGEQFF. DNA of the CDR3: TGTGCCAGCAGCTTAAGGACTAGCGGCGTGGGTGAGCAGTTCTTC.

The rearrangement links TRBV6-1 to TRBJ2-5; 9 bases map to TRBD1. Trimming at V came to 4 bases and at J to 9 bases, leaving 12 bases not matched to a gene. This CDR3 has 15 amino acids. The germline V gene encodes CDR1 MNHNS and CDR2 SASEGT. The CDR3 loop reads CASSAQVDRGAPQYF. The DNA for the CDR3 is TGTGCCAGCAGTGCCCAGGTGGACAGGGGAGCGCCCCAGTACTTC.

As for this clone: Relative to the germline gene, one junction end is altered; a read error may explain this. The V and J genes are TRBV7-9 and TRBJ1-4; D might be TRBD1 (5 bases). Germline V lookup: CDR1 SEHNR, CDR2 FQNEAQ (reference sequence). The CDR3 extends over 18 amino acids. The CDR3 is CSSSLALGGGTFNEKLFF. DNA of the CDR3: TGTTCCAGCAGCTTAGCGCTGGGTGGCGGGACCTTTAATGAAAAACTGTTTTTT.

This clone is labeled as medium-sized. V gene TRBV5-5 combines with J gene TRBJ1-1, with a weak D call TRBD1 (6 bases). With 3 bases removed from V and 3 bases from J, the gap between germline ends came to 18 bases. Germline V gene sequence: CDR1 SGHKS, CDR2 YYEKEE (reference sequence). This CDR3 is built from 16 residues. The CDR3 DNA follows: TGTGCCAGCAGCTGGAGTCTCGGGACATTTCACACTGAAGCTTTCTTT. This gives the protein CASSWSLGTFHTEAFF. The full variable domain, completed using reference TRBV5-5 and TRBJ1-1, is DAGVTQSPTHLIKTRGQQVTLRCSPISGHKSVSWYQQVLGQGPQFIFQYYEKEERGRGNFPDRFSARQFPNYSSELNVNALLLGDSALYLCASSWSLGTFHTEAFFGQGTRLTVV.